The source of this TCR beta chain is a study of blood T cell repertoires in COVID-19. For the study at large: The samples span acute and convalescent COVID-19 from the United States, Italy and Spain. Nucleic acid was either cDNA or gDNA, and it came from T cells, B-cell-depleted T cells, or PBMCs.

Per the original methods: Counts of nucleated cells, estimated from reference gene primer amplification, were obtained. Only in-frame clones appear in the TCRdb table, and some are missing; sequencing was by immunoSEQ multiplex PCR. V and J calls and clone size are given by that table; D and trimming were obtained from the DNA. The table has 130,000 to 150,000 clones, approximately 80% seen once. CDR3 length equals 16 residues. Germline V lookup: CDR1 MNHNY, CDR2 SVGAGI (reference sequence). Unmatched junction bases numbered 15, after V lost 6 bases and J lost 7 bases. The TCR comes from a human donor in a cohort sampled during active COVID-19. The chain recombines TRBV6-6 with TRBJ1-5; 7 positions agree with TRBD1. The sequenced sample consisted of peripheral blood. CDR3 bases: TGTGCCAGCAGGCAAGGGGGCCAGGGGTTAGGACAGCCCCAGCATTTT. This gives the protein CASRQGGQGLGQPQHF.